The 21 T cell receptor beta chains below all came from one sample that was sequenced in a study of cytomegalovirus exposure and HLA in healthy donors. Primers: 60 Vbeta forward and 13 Jbeta reverse. Only in-frame clones appear in the TCRdb table, and some are missing; sequencing was by immunoSEQ multiplex PCR. The top ten clones hold roughly 2% of a sample with more than 85,000 clones, under 80% of them seen once. Sequenced: PBMCs. The receptors stem from a man aged 40-55 years in good health and CMV-seronegative.

The chain uses TRBV6-4 and TRBJ2-2; perhaps TRBD1 as D (6 bases). V dropped 6 bases and J dropped 6 bases, with 14 bases sitting between them. The CDR3 sequence is 14 residues long. The germline CDR1 and CDR2 sequences are MRHNA and SNTAGT. The CDR3 loop is CASRPKQGAGELFF. CDR3 in DNA: TGTGCCAGCAGACCCAAACAGGGTGCCGGGGAGCTGTTTTTT.

The chain links TRBV5-1 to TRBJ1-3, with D maybe TRBD1 (6 bases). The better agreement between TRBJ2-2 and the DNA end casts doubt on the J call. Germline V gene sequence: CDR1 SGHRS, CDR2 YFSETQ. This CDR3 is built from 17 residues. CDR3 DNA sequence: TGCGCCAGCAGCTTGGCCGTGGGGGCGATGAACACCGGGGAGCTGTTTTTT. Protein: CASSLAVGAMNTGELFF.

V is TRBV2 and J is TRBJ2-7; 9 positions agree with TRBD1. The CDR3 is 14 amino acids. Germline CDR1 reads SNHLY; CDR2 reads FYNNEI. Trimming cost V 8 bases and J 4 bases; bases outside gene matches: 9. CDR3 nucleotides: TGTGCCAGCCAAATTGGGACAGGGCGTTACGAGCAGTACTTC. The encoded protein is CASQIGTGRYEQYF.

The chain carries TRBV23-1 and TRBJ1-1, with a weak D call TRBD1 (6 bases). TRBV23-1 is labeled an ORF, and its function is uncertain. CDR3 length: 15 amino acids. V lost 4 bases, J lost 1 base, and 13 bases lay in between. The CDR3 protein is CASSPTGNQNTEAFF. The CDR3 DNA sequence: TGCGCCAGCAGTCCTACAGGGAACCAGAACACTGAAGCTTTCTTT.

The chain recombines TRBV5-4 with TRBJ2-2, with D hard to call. Trimming took off 2 bases at V and 4 bases at J, with 9 bases between the two ends. Germline assignment: CDR1 SGHNT and CDR2 YYREEE (reference sequence). CDR3 size: 14 residues. The CDR3 nucleotides read TGTGCCAGCAGCTTTCAGGTTCCCACCGGGGAGCTGTTTTTT. Protein product: CASSFQVPTGELFF. Filled out from reference TRBV5-4 and TRBJ2-2, the complete variable domain reads ETGVTQSPTHLIKTRGQQVTLRCSSQSGHNTVSWYQQALGQGPQFIFQYYREEENGRGNFPPRFSGLQFPNYSSELNVNALELDDSALYLCASSFQVPTGELFFGEGSRLTVL.

This clone has just a few counts. This chain uses TRBV6-5 with TRBJ2-1; D is perhaps TRBD1 (6 bases). The germline V and J ends were trimmed by 9 bases and 2 bases, with 11 bases remaining between them. CDR3 length equals 13 residues. Germline V lookup: CDR1 MNHEY, CDR2 SVGAGI. The CDR3 bases are TGTGCCAGTCTGGGACAACCCTACAATGAGCAGTTCTTC. Amino acid sequence: CASLGQPYNEQFF.

The chain couples TRBV14 to TRBJ2-5, with D maybe TRBD2 (6 bases). This CDR3 has 16 amino acids. V shed 5 bases and J shed 3 bases, with 19 bases lying between them. The germline CDR1 and CDR2 sequences are SGHDN and FVKESK. This CDR3 is CASSYGDWPREETQYF. The CDR3 bases are TGTGCCAGCAGCTATGGGGACTGGCCGAGGGAAGAGACCCAGTACTTC.

The genes are TRBV29-1 and TRBJ2-7, with D tentatively TRBD2 (6 bases). The CDR3 is 12 amino acids. Looked up from germline, CDR1 is SQVTM and CDR2 is ANQGSEA. The V end lost 4 bases, the J end lost 2 bases, and 9 bases lay between the germline ends. The CDR3 DNA reads as TGCAGCGTTGCGGGGACTCCCTACGAGCAGTACTTC. It yields the protein CSVAGTPYEQYF.

The rearrangement uses TRBV25-1 and TRBJ2-2, with D tentatively TRBD1 (5 bases). Trimming shortened V by 4 bases and J by 7 bases, and 16 bases separated the two germline ends. Germline CDR1 and CDR2: MGHDK and SYGVNS. CDR3 length: 15 amino acids. The DNA of the CDR3 is TGTGCCAGCAGTGTCAGAACAGGTCTTGTCGGGGAGCTGTTTTTT. The encoded protein is CASSVRTGLVGELFF.

The rearrangement links TRBV6-4 to TRBJ1-2, with 9 bases that match TRBD1. The CDR3 is 16 amino acids. Germline loops: CDR1 MRHNA, CDR2 SNTAGT. V was pared by 9 bases and J by 3 bases, with 14 bases of the junction left unmatched. The CDR3 spells CARRPEDRGVDYGYTF. Written as DNA, the CDR3 is TGTGCCAGAAGGCCAGAGGACAGGGGAGTAGACTATGGCTACACCTTC.

The CDR3 reads CSVARDRGGNEQFF. The CDR3 DNA reads as TGCAGCGTTGCGCGGGACAGGGGTGGCAATGAGCAGTTCTTC. The gene calls are TRBV29-1 and TRBJ2-1, with TRBD1 matching 10 bases. V shed 4 bases, J shed 6 bases, and the junction held 6 bases outside the gene matches. Germline V CDR1 and CDR2: SQVTM, ANQGSEA. CDR3 size: 14 residues.

In DNA form, the CDR3 reads TGTGCCACCGGGAGGGGGGCCACCTACGAGCAGTACTTC. This encodes CATGRGATYEQYF. The chain links TRBV15 to TRBJ2-7, with D maybe TRBD2 (7 bases). The CDR3 contains 13 residues. The ends were cut back, 8 bases at V and 2 bases at J, with 13 bases in the middle. CDR1 is LNHNV, CDR2 YYDKDF, per germline (reference sequence).

V and J are TRBV29-1 and TRBJ1-5; 8 bases fit TRBD1. CDR3 size: 17 residues. After removal of 1 base from V and 2 bases from J, the junction contained 10 bases not matched to a gene. CDR1 is SQVTM and CDR2 is ANQGSEA in the germline V gene. The CDR3 region has the DNA TGCAGCGTTGAAGGCGGGCGGAGGACAGGGCGCAATCAGCCCCAGCATTTT. Translating gives CSVEGGRRTGRNQPQHF.

V is TRBV5-1 and J is TRBJ1-2, with D possibly being TRBD1 (6 bases). V was clipped by 0 bases and J by 6 bases, with 18 bases between them. The CDR3 extends over 16 amino acids. Germline CDR1 is SGHRS and CDR2 is YFSETQ. CDR3 coding DNA: TGCGCCAGCAGCTTGGCTCCTTTACAGGGAGTGGATGGCTACACCTTC. Amino acid sequence: CASSLAPLQGVDGYTF.

The chain recombines TRBV6-5 with TRBJ1-6; D is perhaps TRBD1 (5 bases). The CDR3 is 13 residues long. Germline V gene data show CDR1 as MNHEY and CDR2 as SVGAGI. The ends were cut back, 8 bases at V and 8 bases at J, with 13 bases in the middle. DNA for the CDR3: TGTGCCAGCCAGAAAGACAGAGATTCACCCCTCCACTTT. Translated, it gives CASQKDRDSPLHF.

This clone was seen only a few times. This sequence joins TRBV5-4 and TRBJ1-2, with 7 bases that match TRBD1. This CDR3 has 15 amino acids. CDR1 and CDR2 from the germline V gene are SGHNT and YYREEE (reference sequence). V was pared by 1 base and J by 2 bases, with 5 bases of the junction left unmatched. CDR3 region: CASSLIRQGNYGYTF. The CDR3 nucleotides read TGTGCCAGCAGCTTGATAAGACAGGGAAACTATGGCTACACCTTC.

The genes are TRBV13 and TRBJ1-4; D gene uncertain. This CDR3 spans 13 amino acids. Germline V lookup: CDR1 PRHDT, CDR2 FYEKMQ (reference sequence). V lost 4 bases to trimming and J lost 0 bases, with 3 bases between them. CDR3 bases: TGTGCCAGCAGCTCCTCAACTAATGAAAAACTGTTTTTT. Residues: CASSSSTNEKLFF.

There are a few counts of this clone. The V call is TRBV7-2, the J call TRBJ2-5; TRBD2 matches 8 bases. CDR1 is SGHTA and CDR2 is FQGNSA in the germline V gene. The CDR3 sequence is 14 residues long. V shed 4 bases and J 5 bases; nucleotides not matched to a gene: 6. CDR3 sequence: CASSSVAGRETQYF. The CDR3, as DNA: TGTGCCAGCAGCTCGGTAGCGGGGAGGGAGACCCAGTACTTC.

V usage is TRBV19 and J usage is TRBJ1-1; a possible D gene is TRBD1 (5 bases). V lost 4 bases and J 0 bases, leaving 12 bases between the germline ends. This CDR3 contains 15 residues. From germline, CDR1 is LNHDA and CDR2 SQIVND (reference sequence). Here the CDR3 reads CASSTGLMMNTEAFF. As DNA, the CDR3 is TGTGCCAGTAGTACAGGGTTGATGATGAACACTGAAGCTTTCTTT.

The chain recombines TRBV6-6 with TRBJ1-2; D perhaps matches TRBD1 (6 bases). V was pared by 0 bases and J by 2 bases, with 10 bases between. Germline-derived CDR1 and CDR2 are MNHNY and SVGAGI (reference sequence). The CDR3 has 15 amino acids. In DNA, the CDR3 is TGTGCCAGCAGTTACTCCCCGGGACACAACTATGGCTACACCTTC. Translation gives CASSYSPGHNYGYTF.

The chain employs TRBV29-1 and TRBJ2-3; 7 positions agree with TRBD2. From germline, CDR1 is SQVTM and CDR2 ANQGSEA. CDR3 length: 15 amino acids. Losses at the gene ends were 7 bases for V and 2 bases for J; bases not matched to a gene: 12. CDR3 nucleotides: TGCAGCGGGGGGGGTTCTACGGGGTTCACAGATACGCAGTATTTT. Residues: CSGGGSTGFTDTQYF.